This T cell receptor beta chain was identified in a study of cytomegalovirus exposure and HLA in healthy donors. Study outcomes and limitations: Earlier analysis yielded a pattern in which most TCR beta V segments were productive about 90% or about 30% of the time. Researchers catalogued about 150 TCR beta chains as cytomegalovirus-associated.

V shed 5 bases and J shed 6 bases, with 10 bases lying between them. Germline-derived CDR1 and CDR2 are SGHNT and YENEEA. The CDR3 contains 12 residues. With 60 Vbeta and 13 Jbeta primers, the PCR was carried out. The protocol was immunoSEQ multiplex PCR, while the TCRdb copy is restricted to in-frame clones and leaves out a portion. Of under 200,000 clones detected, 80% appear once; the ten largest clones hold around 6.5%. Donors were nominally healthy when sampled, though unrecorded immune exposures were likely. A note on this clone: What it binds is not known.

The sequence was obtained from a male donor in good health and CMV-seropositive. This chain links TRBV11-3 with TRBJ1-1, with D uncertain. Material for sequencing was PBMCs. This CDR3 reads CASSPLRSEAFF. The CDR3 DNA reads TGTGCCAGCAGCCCACTGAGGTCTGAAGCTTTCTTT.